The entry that follows covers one T cell receptor beta chain sequence. Its antigen is unidentified. For the second PCR, which ran for about 7 to 12 cycles, a sample-barcoded 5' primer and a J-beta primer mix were used. One entry per CDR3 protein, called by TCRdb with MiXCR from the 5' RACE reads. The table includes 600,000 to 1,000,000 distinct CDR3 sequences, over 45% detected once. This sample is drawn from a study of blood T cells in healthy people across ages. About the study: Researchers report that template switching captured about one barcoded beta molecule per two T cells. Whole-study results and caveats: Unsorted PBMCs ruled out conclusive naive versus antigen-experienced comparison.

This CDR3 has 19 amino acids. Germline trimming cut 2 bases from V and 0 bases from J; bases unmatched to any gene: 10. From germline, CDR1 is SEHNR and CDR2 FQNEAQ (reference sequence). The specimen was blood. The TCR originated in a man aged 30-40 years in good health. This chain uses TRBV7-9 with TRBJ2-6; 7 bases line up with TRBD1. The CDR3: CASSLKGQNYGSGANVLTF. In DNA, the CDR3 is TGTGCCAGCAGCTTAAAGGGACAGAACTATGGCTCTGGGGCCAACGTCCTGACTTTC.